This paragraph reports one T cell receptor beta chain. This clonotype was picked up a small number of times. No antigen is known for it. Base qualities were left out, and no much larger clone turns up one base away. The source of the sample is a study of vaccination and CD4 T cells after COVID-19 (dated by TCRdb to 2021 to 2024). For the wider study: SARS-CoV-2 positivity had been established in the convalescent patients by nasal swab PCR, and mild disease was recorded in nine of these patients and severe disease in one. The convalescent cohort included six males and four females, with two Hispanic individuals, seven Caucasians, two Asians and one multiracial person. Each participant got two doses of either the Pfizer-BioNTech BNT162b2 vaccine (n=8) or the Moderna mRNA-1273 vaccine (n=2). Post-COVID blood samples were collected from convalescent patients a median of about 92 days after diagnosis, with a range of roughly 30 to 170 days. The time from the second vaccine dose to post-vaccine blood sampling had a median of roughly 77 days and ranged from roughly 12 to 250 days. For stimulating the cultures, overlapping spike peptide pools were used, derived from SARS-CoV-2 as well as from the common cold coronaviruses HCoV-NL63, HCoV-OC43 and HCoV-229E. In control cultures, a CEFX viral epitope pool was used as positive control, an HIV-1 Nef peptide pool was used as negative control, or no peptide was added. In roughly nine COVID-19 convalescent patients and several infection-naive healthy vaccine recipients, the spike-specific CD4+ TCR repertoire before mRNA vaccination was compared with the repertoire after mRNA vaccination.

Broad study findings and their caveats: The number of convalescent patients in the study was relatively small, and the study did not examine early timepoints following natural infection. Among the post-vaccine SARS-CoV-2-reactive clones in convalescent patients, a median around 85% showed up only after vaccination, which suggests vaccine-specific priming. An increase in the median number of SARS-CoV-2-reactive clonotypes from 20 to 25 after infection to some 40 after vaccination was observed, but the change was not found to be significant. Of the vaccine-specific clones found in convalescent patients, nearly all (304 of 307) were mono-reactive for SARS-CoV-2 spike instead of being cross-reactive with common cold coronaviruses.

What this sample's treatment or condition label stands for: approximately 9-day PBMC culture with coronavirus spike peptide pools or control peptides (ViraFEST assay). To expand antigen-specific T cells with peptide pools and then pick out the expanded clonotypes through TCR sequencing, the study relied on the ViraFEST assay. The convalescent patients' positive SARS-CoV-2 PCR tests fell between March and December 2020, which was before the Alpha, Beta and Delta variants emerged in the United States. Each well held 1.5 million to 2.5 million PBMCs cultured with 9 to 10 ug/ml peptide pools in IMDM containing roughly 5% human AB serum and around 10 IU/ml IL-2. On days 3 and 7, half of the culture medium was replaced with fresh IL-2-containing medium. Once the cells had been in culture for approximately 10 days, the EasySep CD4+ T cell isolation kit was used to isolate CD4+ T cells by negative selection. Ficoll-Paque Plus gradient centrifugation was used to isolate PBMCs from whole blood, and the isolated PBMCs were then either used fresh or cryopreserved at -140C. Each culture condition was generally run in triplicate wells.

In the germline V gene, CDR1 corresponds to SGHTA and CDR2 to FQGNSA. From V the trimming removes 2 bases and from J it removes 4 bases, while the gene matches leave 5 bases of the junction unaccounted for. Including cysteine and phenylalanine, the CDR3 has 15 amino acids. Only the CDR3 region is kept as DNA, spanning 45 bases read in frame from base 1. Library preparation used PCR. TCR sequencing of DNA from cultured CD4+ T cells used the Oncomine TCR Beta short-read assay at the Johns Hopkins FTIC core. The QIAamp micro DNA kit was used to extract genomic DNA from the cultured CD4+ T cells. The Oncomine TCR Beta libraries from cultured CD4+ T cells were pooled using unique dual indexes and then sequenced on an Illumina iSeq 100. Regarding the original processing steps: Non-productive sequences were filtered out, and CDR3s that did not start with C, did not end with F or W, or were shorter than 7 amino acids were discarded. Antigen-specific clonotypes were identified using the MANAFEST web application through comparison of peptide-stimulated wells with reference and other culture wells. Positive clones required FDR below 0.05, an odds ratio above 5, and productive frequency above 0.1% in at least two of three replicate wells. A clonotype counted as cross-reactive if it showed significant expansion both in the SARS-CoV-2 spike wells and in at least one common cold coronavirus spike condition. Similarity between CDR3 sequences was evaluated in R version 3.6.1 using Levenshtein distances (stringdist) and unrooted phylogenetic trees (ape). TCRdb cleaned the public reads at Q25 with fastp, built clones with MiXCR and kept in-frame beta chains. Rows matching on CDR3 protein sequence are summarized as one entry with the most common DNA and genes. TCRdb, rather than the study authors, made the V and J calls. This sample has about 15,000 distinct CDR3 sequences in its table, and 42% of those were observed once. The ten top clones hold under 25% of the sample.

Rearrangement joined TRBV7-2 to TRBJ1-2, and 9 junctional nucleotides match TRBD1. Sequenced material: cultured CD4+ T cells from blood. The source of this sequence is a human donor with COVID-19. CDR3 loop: CASSLLTGGIYGYTF. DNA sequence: TGTGCCAGCAGCTTACTCACAGGGGGCATCTATGGCTACACCTTC.